This TCR beta chain is from a study of low-dose radiotherapy and immunotherapy resistance in tumors. Overall study: The study delivered 0.5 Gy per fraction every 2 weeks to Cohort 1, totaling 6.5 Gy.

Trimming shortened V by 6 bases and J by 9 bases, and 12 bases separated the two germline ends. The CDR3 has 13 amino acids. Looked up from germline, CDR1 is SEHNR and CDR2 is FQNEAQ (reference sequence). The time point: after trial treatment. As to treatment: LDRT plus nivolumab, ipilimumab, low-dose cyclophosphamide and aspirin (RACIN trial). TRAV- and TRBV-specific primers primed first-strand cDNA, covering alpha and beta chains. Amplification of TCRs used a constant-region primer and V-primer adapter for around 18 PCR cycles. It was by in vitro transcription that isolated mRNA was amplified. TCRdb redid the calling of the reads with MiXCR, one entry per CDR3 protein. Seen here are about 30,000 distinct CDR3 sequences, approximately 54% observed once, and the top ten hold around 6%.

This receptor was obtained from a male donor with gallbladder cancer. The rearrangement joins TRBV7-9 to TRBJ1-6; D perhaps matches TRBD1 (5 bases). The input for sequencing was PBMCs, taken after low-dose radiotherapy plus immunotherapy. The CDR3: CASSRGDGSPLHF. CDR3 nucleotides: TGTGCCAGCAGTCGAGGGGATGGTTCACCCCTCCACTTT.